These T cell receptor beta chains were read from a single sample in a study of blood T cells in healthy people across ages. TCRdb re-called the 5' RACE reads through MiXCR, storing one row per CDR3 protein. The sample includes over a million distinct CDR3 sequences, around 45% of them seen just once. Sequenced sample: blood. Receptors originate from a woman aged 55-70 years in good health. Both conserved end residues are part of each CDR3. The D gene is left open where the match is weak. The size of a clone is reported for some rows only, either as once, few or many, or as a class for expanded clones.

TRBV15	NA	TRBJ2-1	TRBD2	TGTGCCACCAGCGGGAACCCGAGGGAGGGAGATGAGCAGTTCTTC	CATSGNPREGDEQFF
TRBV20-1	NA	TRBJ2-1	NA	TGCAGTGCTAGGGAGAGGACGGACGGTGAGCAGTTCTTC	CSARERTDGEQFF
TRBV12-3/TRBV12-4	few	TRBJ1-2	NA	TGTGCCAGCAGTCAGATATCTAACTATGGCTACACCTTC	CASSQISNYGYTF
TRBV7-9	once	TRBJ2-3	NA	TGTGCCAGCAGCTCTACCATCATACCCCAGGAGGGGAACACAGATACGCAGTATTTT	CASSSTIIPQEGNTDTQYF
TRBV6-6	NA	TRBJ2-5	NA	TGTGCCAGCAATGCAGGAATCCAAGAGACCCAGTACTTC	CASNAGIQETQYF
TRBV7-3	NA	TRBJ2-1	TRBD2	TGTGCCAGCAGCGCGACTAGCGGGAGGGCCTTCAATGAGCAGTTCTTC	CASSATSGRAFNEQFF
TRBV12-3/TRBV12-4	NA	TRBJ2-7	NA	TGTGCCAGCAGTTTACGACGGAATTACGAGCAGTACTTC	CASSLRRNYEQYF
TRBV25-1	NA	TRBJ2-1	TRBD2	TGTGCCAGCAGTGAATGGGCACCGACTAGCGCCAGACGGGAGACCCAGTTCTTC	CASSEWAPTSARRETQFF
TRBV4-1	NA	TRBJ1-1	NA	TGCGCCAGCAGCCCCTACAGGGTCTCGAACACTGAAGCTTTCTTT	CASSPYRVSNTEAFF
TRBV6-1	NA	TRBJ2-1	NA	TGTGCCAGCAGTGGCCGGGACTCACGTTACAGTGAGCAGTTCTTC	CASSGRDSRYSEQFF
TRBV7-9	NA	TRBJ1-1	NA	TGTGCCAGCAGCTCTAGGCGGGGGGGGGCCACTGAAGCTTTCTTT	CASSSRRGGATEAFF
TRBV6-5	NA	TRBJ2-5	NA	TGTGCCAGCAGTTACTGGACAAGAGGGCGAGAGACCCAGTACTTC	CASSYWTRGRETQYF
TRBV20-1	NA	TRBJ2-7	NA	TGCAGTGCTAGGGACTCAATTCCTCACTACGAGCAGTACTTC	CSARDSIPHYEQYF
TRBV20-1	NA	TRBJ2-5	NA	TGCAGTGCTAGAGATCAGCCGTGGCAGTACTTC	CSARDQPWQYF
TRBV29-1	NA	TRBJ2-3	NA	TGCAGCGTTGGCGGCGGAAGCACAGATACGCAGTATTTT	CSVGGGSTDTQYF
TRBV4-1	NA	TRBJ2-1	NA	TGCGCCAGCAGCCGCAAGATGGGGGGCCCATACAATGAGCAGTTCTTC	CASSRKMGGPYNEQFF
TRBV6-2/TRBV6-3	NA	TRBJ2-1	TRBD2	TGTGCCAGCCTGGTAGCGGGCAATGAGCAGTTCTTC	CASLVAGNEQFF
TRBV20-1	NA	TRBJ2-4	NA	TGCAGTCTCCATTTGAAAAACATTCAGTACTTC	CSLHLKNIQYF
TRBV4-2	few	TRBJ2-3	NA	TGTGCCAGCAGCCAACGATCTAGCGGCACAGATACGCAGTATTTT	CASSQRSSGTDTQYF
TRBV20-1	NA	TRBJ2-5	NA	TGCAGTGCTAGAGAAGGGGCTCGTACGGGGGAGACCCAGTACTTC	CSAREGARTGETQYF
TRBV20-1	NA	TRBJ2-7	TRBD2	TGCAGTGCTAGAGAAATTTGGACTAGCGGACGCTACGAGCAGTACTTC	CSAREIWTSGRYEQYF
TRBV2	few	TRBJ1-2	TRBD1	TGTGCCAGCAGTGCGACAGGGAATAACTATGGCTACACCTTC	CASSATGNNYGYTF